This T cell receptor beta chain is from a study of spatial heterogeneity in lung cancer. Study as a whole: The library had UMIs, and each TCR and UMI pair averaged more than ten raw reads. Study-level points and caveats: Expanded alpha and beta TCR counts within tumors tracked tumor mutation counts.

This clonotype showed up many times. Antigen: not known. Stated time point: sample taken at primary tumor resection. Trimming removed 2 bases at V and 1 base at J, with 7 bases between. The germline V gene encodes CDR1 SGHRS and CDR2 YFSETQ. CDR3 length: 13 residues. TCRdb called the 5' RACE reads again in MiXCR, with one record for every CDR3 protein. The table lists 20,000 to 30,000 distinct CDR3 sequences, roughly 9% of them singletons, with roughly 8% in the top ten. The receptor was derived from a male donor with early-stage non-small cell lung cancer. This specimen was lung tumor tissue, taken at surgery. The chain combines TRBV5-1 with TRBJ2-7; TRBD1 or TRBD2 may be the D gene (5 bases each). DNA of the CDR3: TGCGCCAGCAGCTTTGGGGGTTCCTACGAGCAGTACTTC. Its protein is CASSFGGSYEQYF.